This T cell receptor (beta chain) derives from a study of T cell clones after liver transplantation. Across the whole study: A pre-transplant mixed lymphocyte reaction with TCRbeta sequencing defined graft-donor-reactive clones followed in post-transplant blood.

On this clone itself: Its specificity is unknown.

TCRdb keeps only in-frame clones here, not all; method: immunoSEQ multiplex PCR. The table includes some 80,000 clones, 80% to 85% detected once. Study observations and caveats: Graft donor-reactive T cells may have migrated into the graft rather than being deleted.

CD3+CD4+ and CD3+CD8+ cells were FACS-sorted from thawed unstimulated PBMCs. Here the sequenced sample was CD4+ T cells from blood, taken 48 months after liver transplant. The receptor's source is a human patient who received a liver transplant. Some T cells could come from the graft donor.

CDR3 amino acids: CASSVAGGRGEQFF. For the CDR3, the DNA is TGTGCCAGCAGCGTAGCGGGGGGGCGCGGTGAGCAGTTCTTC. The genes are TRBV9 and TRBJ2-1; 8 positions match TRBD2. The germline CDR1 and CDR2 sequences are SGDLS and YYNGEE. The CDR3 totals 14 residues. V lost 0 bases to trimming and J lost 9 bases; unmatched junction nucleotides: 5.